This T cell receptor beta chain came from a study of blood T cell repertoires in COVID-19. Across the whole study: Sites across the United States, Italy and Spain contributed samples from acute and convalescent COVID-19. The analysed material was cDNA or gDNA that came from T cells, B-cell-depleted T cells, or PBMCs.

Source study methods: Cell counts per sample came from amplifying reference gene primers. Data came from immunoSEQ multiplex PCR; TCRdb stores just in-frame clones and leaves some out. The V and J calls and clone size come from that table; D and trimming were worked out from the DNA. The table records about 410,000 clones, around 91% of them present only once. Followed longitudinally, the Seattle patients had been enrolled during active infection. The source is a woman aged 40-49 years with COVID-19, enrolled during active disease. The sequenced sample consisted of peripheral blood.

CDR3 loop: CASSLVGLANLALYNEQFF. Written as DNA, the CDR3 is TGCGCCAGCAGCTTGGTGGGACTAGCGAACCTTGCTCTTTACAATGAGCAGTTCTTC. The rearrangement links TRBV5-1 to TRBJ2-1; 10 nucleotides align to TRBD2. The CDR3 contains 19 residues. The V gene end was trimmed by 0 bases and the J gene end by 4 bases; junction bases not matched to a gene: 13. Per germline, CDR1 SGHRS and CDR2 YFSETQ.